The clone carrying this T cell receptor beta chain was counted many times. It was RNA transcripts that yielded the amplified TCR beta CDR3 regions. HTBI primers drove first-round RT-PCR of the TCR CDR3. TCRdb itself ran the multiplex PCR reads through MiXCR, one entry per CDR3 protein. The table shows 460,000 or so distinct CDR3 sequences, with over 13% occurring only once. The source of the sample is a study of T cells in Graves' hyperthyroidism and ophthalmopathy. Looking at the study overall: Before any treatment, at initial diagnosis, peripheral blood was collected.

Graves' hyperthyroidism showing no ophthalmopathy progression within 18 months was considered stable. Diagnoses used clinical symptoms, serum thyroxine and TRAb, thyroid ultrasound and orbital computed tomography. This CDR3 contains 14 residues. Germline V gene lookup returns CDR1 LGHNT and CDR2 FRNRAP. The germline V and J ends were trimmed by 6 bases and 4 bases, with 13 bases remaining between them. The source is a woman in her late teens or twenties with Graves' hyperthyroidism. What was sequenced was blood. The V and J genes are TRBV12-5 and TRBJ1-5, with D possibly being TRBD1 (6 bases). This chain's CDR3 is CASGGAPTNQPQHF. CDR3 in DNA: TGTGCTAGTGGGGGGGCACCTACTAATCAGCCCCAGCATTTT.